This TCR beta chain was documented in a study of T-cell reconstitution after alpha-beta-depleted transplantation in children. The TCRbeta library incorporated unique molecular identifiers. TCRdb fed the PCR reads into MiXCR, producing one record per CDR3 protein. The sample records approximately 230,000 distinct CDR3 sequences, 20% to 30% being singletons. On this clonotype: Its antigen is unidentified.

General observations from the study: By about two months after transplant, alpha-beta T cells reportedly arose from several hundred graft clones that had expanded. T cells produced anew were the main source of T-cell counts and diversity one year after transplant. Some patients showed high day-60 TCRbeta diversity, which derived from surviving recipient T cells and thymic progenitors.

The CDR3 sequence is 15 residues long. Germline CDR1 and CDR2: MNHEY and SMNVEV (reference sequence). V lost 6 bases and J lost 3; bases outside the gene matches: 7. This sequence joins TRBV27 and TRBJ2-2; 7 bases align to TRBD1. This material consisted of PBMCs, mostly from graft donor cells, taken 360 days after TCRalphabeta/CD19-depleted stem cell transplant. The clonotype comes from a female patient aged 2 to 10 who had a stem cell transplant for congenital amegakaryocytic thrombocytopenia, so the T cells may come from the graft donor. The CDR3 DNA is TGTGCCAGCAGACGGATTGACAGGGACACCGGGGAGCTGTTTTTT. Protein: CASRRIDRDTGELFF.